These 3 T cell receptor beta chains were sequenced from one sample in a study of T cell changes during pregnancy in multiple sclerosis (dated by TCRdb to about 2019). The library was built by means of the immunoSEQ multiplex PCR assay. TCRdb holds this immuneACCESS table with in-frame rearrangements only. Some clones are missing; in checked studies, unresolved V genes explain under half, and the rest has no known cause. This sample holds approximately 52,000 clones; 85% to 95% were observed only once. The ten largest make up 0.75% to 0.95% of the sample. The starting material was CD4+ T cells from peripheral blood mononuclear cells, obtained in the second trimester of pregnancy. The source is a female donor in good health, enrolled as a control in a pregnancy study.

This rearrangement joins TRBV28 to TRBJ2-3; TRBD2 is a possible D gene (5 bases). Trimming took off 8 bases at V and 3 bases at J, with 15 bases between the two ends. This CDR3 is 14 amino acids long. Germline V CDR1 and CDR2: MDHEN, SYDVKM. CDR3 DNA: TGTGCCAGCGCGGGCGCGAATTATACAGATACGCAGTATTTT. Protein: CASAGANYTDTQYF.

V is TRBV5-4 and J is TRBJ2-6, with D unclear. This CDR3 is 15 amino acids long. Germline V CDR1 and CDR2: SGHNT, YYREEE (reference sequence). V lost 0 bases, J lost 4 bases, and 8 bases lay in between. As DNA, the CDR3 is TGTGCCAGCAGCTTGGTTAGTTCGGGGGCCAACGTCCTGACTTTC. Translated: CASSLVSSGANVLTF.

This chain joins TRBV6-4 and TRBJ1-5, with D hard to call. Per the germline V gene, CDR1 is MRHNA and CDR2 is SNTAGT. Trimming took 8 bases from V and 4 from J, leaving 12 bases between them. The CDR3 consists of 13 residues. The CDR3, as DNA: TGTGCCAGCGCTTCGGAGGAAAATCAGCCCCAGCATTTT. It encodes CASASEENQPQHF.